Listed below are T cell receptor beta chains from one sample, sequenced in a study of a mutant IDH1 vaccine in newly diagnosed glioma. The table came from immunoSEQ multiplex PCR; TCRdb's copy has only in-frame clones and leaves some out. This sample has some 42,000 clones, with less than 85% found just once. These receptors are not linked to any known antigen. Specimen: PBMCs, collected from a glioma patient whose treatment included an IDH1 peptide vaccine. The origin of the receptors is a young man with glioma. Some clones in this sample may be carry-over from other donors' samples. The CDR3 runs from the conserved cysteine through the conserved F or W. A D gene is named only where the DNA matches it firmly. Part of the rows lack a size; the others show once, few, many or a class for expanded clones.

J gene | clone size | D gene | V gene | CDR3 DNA | CDR3 protein
TRBJ2-7 | - | TRBD1 | TRBV29-1 | TGCAGCGTTGAACCGTTAGACAGGGGCAAGCAGTACTTC | CSVEPLDRGKQYF
TRBJ2-3 | - | - | TRBV9 | TGTGCCAGCAGCGTAGGGCTACCCCGAATCACAGATACGCAGTATTTT | CASSVGLPRITDTQYF
TRBJ1-2 | - | - | TRBV6-5 | TGTGCCAGCAGGAGTGGCTATGGCTACACCTTC | CASRSGYGYTF
TRBJ2-2 | - | - | TRBV6-5 | TGTGCCAGCAGAACAGGGTCGTGGAACACCGGGGAGCTGTTTTTT | CASRTGSWNTGELFF
TRBJ1-1 | - | - | TRBV19 | TGTGCCACCTGGGGCAGGGGATTGAACACTGAAGCTTTCTTT | CATWGRGLNTEAFF
TRBJ2-7 | - | - | TRBV6-6 | TGTGCCAGCAGTTACTTCCGAGGACAGACCTACGAGCAGTACTTC | CASSYFRGQTYEQYF
TRBJ1-4 | - | TRBD1 | TRBV4-2 | TGTGCCAGCAGCCGACAGGGGCCTAGTAATGAAAAACTGTTTTTT | CASSRQGPSNEKLFF
TRBJ2-2 | once | - | TRBV11-2 | TGTGCCAGCACCTTCCTCACCGGGGAGCTGTTTTTT | CASTFLTGELFF
TRBJ1-2 | - | - | TRBV9 | TGTGCCAGCAGCCCCTCAAACTATGGCTACACCTTC | CASSPSNYGYTF
TRBJ2-7 | - | TRBD2 | TRBV27 | TGTGCCAGCAGTTTATCGAGGGCGGGAGGCCTTCTCGAGCAGTACTTC | CASSLSRAGGLLEQYF
TRBJ2-7 | once | TRBD1 | TRBV10-3 | TGTGCCATCAATATGGGACAGGGTCAATACGAGCAGTACTTC | CAINMGQGQYEQYF
TRBJ1-1 | - | - | TRBV13 | TGTGCCAGCAGCTACGACGGAGTGAACACTGAAGCTTTCTTT | CASSYDGVNTEAFF
TRBJ1-2 | - | TRBD1 | TRBV7-2 | TGTGCCAGCAGCTTAGCGCATAACAGGGGCGGCTACACCTTC | CASSLAHNRGGYTF
TRBJ1-5 | - | - | TRBV18 | TGTGCCAGCTCACCAACGGCGGTGAGCAATCAGCCCCAGCATTTT | CASSPTAVSNQPQHF
TRBJ2-7 | - | TRBD1 | TRBV7-9 | TGTGCCAGCAGCTTAGCGAGGGGACAGGGTACCTACGAGCAGTACTTC | CASSLARGQGTYEQYF
TRBJ1-2 | - | - | TRBV30 | TGTGCCTCCTTAACACCTGGGGGGAACTATGGCTACACCTTC | CASLTPGGNYGYTF
TRBJ2-7 | - | - | TRBV7-9 | TGTGCCAGCAGCAAGTCCTACGAGCAGTACTTC | CASSKSYEQYF
TRBJ1-1 | few | - | TRBV7-2 | TGTGCCAGCAGCCCCCAGGGGACTGAAGCTTTCTTT | CASSPQGTEAFF
TRBJ1-6 | - | - | TRBV5-4 | TGTGCCAGCAGCCCCGCCGGGGAAAAACCCCTCCACTTT | CASSPAGEKPLHF
TRBJ2-7 | - | TRBD2 | TRBV30 | TGTGCCTGGAGTCGGGAGGGTTGGACTAACGAGCAGTACTTC | CAWSREGWTNEQYF
TRBJ1-2 | - | - | TRBV20-1 | TGCAGTGCTAAGGAGAACTATGGCTACACCTTC | CSAKENYGYTF
TRBJ2-2 | - | - | TRBV6-5 | TGTGCCAGCACCCCGGGGTCGAACACCGGGGAGCTGTTTTTT | CASTPGSNTGELFF
TRBJ1-1 | - | - | TRBV7-9 | TGTGCCAGCAGCCTAACCAACACTGAAGCTTTCTTT | CASSLTNTEAFF
TRBJ2-7 | - | - | TRBV30 | TGTGCCTGGAGTAAGTGGGTAGCTTACGAGCAGTACTTC | CAWSKWVAYEQYF
TRBJ1-2 | - | - | TRBV29-1 | TGCAGCGTTGATAGGGGGGTGGTTGGCTACACCTTC | CSVDRGVVGYTF
TRBJ1-1 | - | TRBD1 | TRBV19 | TGTGCCAGTACCAAACGTTCCGGGACAGGGGGTGGAACTGAAGCTTTCTTT | CASTKRSGTGGGTEAFF
TRBJ1-5 | once | - | TRBV6-1 | TGTGCCAGCAACCTTGGCGGATTCAATCAGCCCCAGCATTTT | CASNLGGFNQPQHF
TRBJ1-2 | - | - | TRBV7-9 | TGTGCCAGCAGCTCGGGGGCCGGGGGCTACACCTTC | CASSSGAGGYTF
TRBJ2-7 | - | TRBD2 | TRBV4-2 | TGTGCCAGCAGCCAACCTACCGGGACTAGCGGGACGTTCTACGAGCAGTACTTC | CASSQPTGTSGTFYEQYF
TRBJ1-1 | - | - | TRBV7-8 | TGTGCCAGCAGCTTAGGGGTGACTGAAGCTTTCTTT | CASSLGVTEAFF
TRBJ1-1 | - | - | TRBV6-5 | TGTGCCAGCAGGGGGCGGAGACACAAGAACACTGAAGCTTTCTTT | CASRGRRHKNTEAFF
TRBJ1-2 | - | - | TRBV14 | TGTGCCAGCAGCCCCGTCCACGGGGCTGGCTACACCTTC | CASSPVHGAGYTF
TRBJ1-6 | - | - | TRBV6-5 | TGTGCCAGCAGTTACTCGACTCGATTCTCTAATTCACCCCTCCACTTT | CASSYSTRFSNSPLHF
TRBJ1-2 | - | TRBD1 | TRBV15 | TGTGCCACCAGCAGAGAGGGGGTAGGGGGCTATGGTGGCTACACCTTC | CATSREGVGGYGGYTF
TRBJ2-7 | - | TRBD2 | TRBV5-4 | TGTGCCAGCAGCTTGGCCGGCGGGGGTAGGGACGAGCAGTACTTC | CASSLAGGGRDEQYF
TRBJ2-7 | - | TRBD1 | TRBV7-9 | TGTGCCAGCAGCCCTATGACAGGGATGGGCTACGAGCAGTACTTC | CASSPMTGMGYEQYF
TRBJ2-3 | once | TRBD1 | TRBV6-7 | TGTGCCAGCAGTTACCCCCGGGACAGGGGCGATAGCACAGATACGCAGTATTTT | CASSYPRDRGDSTDTQYF
TRBJ2-1 | - | TRBD2 | TRBV19 | TGTGCCAGTAGTATCGGGTGGCGGGAGCTGGACAATGAGCAGTTCTTC | CASSIGWRELDNEQFF
TRBJ2-2 | once | - | TRBV7-9 | TGTGCCAGCAGGGCCCCCCGGGAGCGGGTAAACACCGGGGAGCTGTTTTTT | CASRAPRERVNTGELFF
TRBJ1-5 | - | - | TRBV15 | TGTGCCACCAGCAGAGAAGAGGAGTCCAATGGACCCCAGCATTTT | CATSREEESNGPQHF
TRBJ1-2 | - | - | TRBV6-5 | TGTGCCAGCAGTTGGGGAGGGCACGGCTACACCTTC | CASSWGGHGYTF